Included here is one T cell receptor (beta chain) sequence, with context. The naive CD8 population came from CD45RO-negative cells selected for CCR7, without terminally differentiated effector memory CD45RA+ cells. The sample originates from a study of shared clonotypes between healthy human individuals. V shed 5 bases, J shed 4 bases, and the junction held 7 bases outside the gene matches. CDR1 is MNHEY and CDR2 is SMNVEV in the germline V gene (reference sequence). The CDR3 extends over 15 amino acids. Only in-frame clones appear in the TCRdb table, and some are missing; sequencing was by immunoSEQ multiplex PCR. The profile shows around 2,000,000 clones, roughly 91% of them singletons.

Source material: naive CD8+ T cells from PBMCs. The TCR sequence derives from a man younger than 35 in good health. Some clones in this sample may be carry-over from other donors' samples. J is TRBJ1-2 and V is TRBV27, with 10 bases matching TRBD1. CDR3 DNA: TGTGCCAGCAGTACTCTGGGGACAGGGGTCTATGGCTACACCTTC. Translated, it gives CASSTLGTGVYGYTF.